These T cell receptor beta chains were read from a single sample in a study of cytomegalovirus exposure and HLA in healthy donors. Only in-frame clones appear in the TCRdb table, and some are missing; sequencing was by immunoSEQ multiplex PCR. The table shows approximately 240,000 clones, with 82% occurring only once. The sequencing sample was made of PBMCs. The receptors were gathered from a middle-aged woman in good health and CMV-seropositive. Both conserved end residues are part of each CDR3.

TRBV7-3	TRBJ1-1	CASSLSARDTEAFF
TRBV11-3	TRBJ2-5	CASSSRHTSYETQYF
TRBV5-8	TRBJ1-5	CASSLGQGVGQPQHF
TRBV7-9	TRBJ2-3	CASSSPRGGGPDTQYF
TRBV7-2	TRBJ1-1	CASTPTVNTEAFF
TRBV15	TRBJ2-7	CATGEFLTAYEQYF
TRBV7-2	TRBJ2-1	CASSLRYNEQFF
TRBV4-2	TRBJ2-2	CASSQDPGGNTGELFF
TRBV10-3	TRBJ2-5	CAISERSSAEETQYF
TRBV10-3	TRBJ1-1	CAIRDRDMNTEAFF
TRBV9	TRBJ1-1	CASSVETNTEAFF
TRBV27	TRBJ1-2	CASSLNTGDYGYTF
TRBV5-1	TRBJ1-6	CASSLPTQGANSPLHF
TRBV5-6	TRBJ2-2	CASRRLAGGWNTGELFF
TRBV7-9	TRBJ2-1	CASKADFGPNEQFF
TRBV7-2	TRBJ1-4	CASSLGGGGQNEKLFF
TRBV15	TRBJ2-7	CATSPSRLAGAGEQYF
TRBV5-6	TRBJ1-2	CASRQGFGYTF
TRBV5-1	TRBJ1-1	CASSLPGQGSKEAFF
TRBV4-3	TRBJ1-1	CASSQDDRATEAFF
TRBV5-4	TRBJ2-5	CASSLANQETQYF
TRBV6-5	TRBJ1-3	CASSRSQGNTIYF
TRBV11-3	TRBJ2-5	CASSRTSGSLETQYF
TRBV4-3	TRBJ1-5	CASSQKTGSNQPQHF
TRBV6-5	TRBJ1-6	CASSYKQGNSPLHF
TRBV7-8	TRBJ2-5	CATAGTSGQETQYF
TRBV5-5	TRBJ1-6	CASSLNPTSVRSSYNSPLHF
TRBV7-2	TRBJ2-1	CASSTGQGVYNEQFF
TRBV28	TRBJ1-3	CASSSLGAGLGGSGNTIYF